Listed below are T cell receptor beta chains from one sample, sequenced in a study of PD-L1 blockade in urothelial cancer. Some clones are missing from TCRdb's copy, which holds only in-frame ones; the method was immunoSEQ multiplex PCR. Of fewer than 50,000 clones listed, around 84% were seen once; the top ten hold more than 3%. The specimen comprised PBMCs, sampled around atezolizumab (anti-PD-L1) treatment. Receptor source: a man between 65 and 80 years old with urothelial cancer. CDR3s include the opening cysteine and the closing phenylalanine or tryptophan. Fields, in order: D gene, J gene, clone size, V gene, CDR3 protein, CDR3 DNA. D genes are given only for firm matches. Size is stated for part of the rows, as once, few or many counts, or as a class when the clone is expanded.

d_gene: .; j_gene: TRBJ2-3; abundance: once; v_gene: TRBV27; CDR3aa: CASSLRSVDTQYF; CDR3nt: TGTGCCAGCAGTTTAAGGAGCGTAGATACGCAGTATTTT
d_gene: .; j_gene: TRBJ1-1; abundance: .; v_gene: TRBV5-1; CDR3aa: CASSNRRQGGTEAFF; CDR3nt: TGCGCCAGCAGCAACCGCCGGCAGGGCGGCACTGAAGCTTTCTTT
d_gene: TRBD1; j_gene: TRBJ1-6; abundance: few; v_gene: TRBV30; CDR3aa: CAWLTGADSPLHF; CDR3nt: TGTGCCTGGCTAACAGGGGCCGACTCACCCCTCCACTTT
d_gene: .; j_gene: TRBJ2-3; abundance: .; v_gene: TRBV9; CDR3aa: CASSVVNGGSDTQYF; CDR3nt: TGTGCCAGCAGCGTAGTTAACGGGGGATCAGATACGCAGTATTTT
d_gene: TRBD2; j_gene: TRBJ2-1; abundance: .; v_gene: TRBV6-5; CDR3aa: CASSRASGVNEQFF; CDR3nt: TGTGCCAGCAGTAGAGCTAGCGGGGTTAATGAGCAGTTCTTC
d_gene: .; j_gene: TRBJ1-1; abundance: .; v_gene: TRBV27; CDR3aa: CASSQGPGTFF; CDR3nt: TGTGCCAGCAGCCAAGGACCGGGGACTTTCTTT
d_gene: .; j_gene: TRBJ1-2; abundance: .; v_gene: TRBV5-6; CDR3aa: CASSLGGGNYGYTF; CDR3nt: TGTGCCAGCAGCTTGGGCGGGGGGAACTATGGCTACACCTTC
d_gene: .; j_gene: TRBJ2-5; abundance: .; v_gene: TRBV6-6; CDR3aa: CASSYSGQGYQETQYF; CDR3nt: TGTGCCAGCAGTTACTCAGGGCAGGGGTATCAAGAGACCCAGTACTTC
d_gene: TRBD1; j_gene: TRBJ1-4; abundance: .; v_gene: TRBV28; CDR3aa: CASSLVTGFEKLFF; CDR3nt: TGTGCCAGCAGTTTGGTGACAGGGTTTGAAAAACTGTTTTTT
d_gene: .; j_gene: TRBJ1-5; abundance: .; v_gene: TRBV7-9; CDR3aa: CASSLAEGRVNQPQHF; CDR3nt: TGTGCCAGCAGCTTAGCGGAGGGACGTGTTAATCAGCCCCAGCATTTT
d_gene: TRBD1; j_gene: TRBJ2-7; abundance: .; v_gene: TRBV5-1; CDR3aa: CASSLPGTGQGEQYF; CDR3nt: TGCGCCAGCAGCTTGCCTGGGACAGGGCAGGGCGAGCAGTACTTC
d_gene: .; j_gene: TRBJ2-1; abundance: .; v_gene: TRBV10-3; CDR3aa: CASGGGLDEQFF; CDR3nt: TGTGCCTCCGGAGGGGGCTTGGATGAGCAGTTCTTC
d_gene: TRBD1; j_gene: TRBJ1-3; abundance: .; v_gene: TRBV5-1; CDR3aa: CASSLDPRRDRGYSGNTIYF; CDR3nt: TGCGCCAGCAGCTTGGATCCGCGTCGGGACAGGGGATACTCTGGAAACACCATATATTTT
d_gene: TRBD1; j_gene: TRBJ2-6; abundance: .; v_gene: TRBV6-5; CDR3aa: CASSYRQGGGANVLTF; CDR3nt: TGTGCCAGCAGTTACCGACAGGGTGGTGGGGCCAACGTCCTGACTTTC
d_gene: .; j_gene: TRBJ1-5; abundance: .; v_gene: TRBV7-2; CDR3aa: CASSSRQFQPQHF; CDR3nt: TGTGCCAGCAGCTCACGACAGTTCCAGCCCCAGCATTTT
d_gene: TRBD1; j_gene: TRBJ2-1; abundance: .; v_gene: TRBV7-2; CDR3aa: CASSLKWDRGYNEQFF; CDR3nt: TGTGCCAGCAGTCTAAAGTGGGACAGGGGTTACAATGAGCAGTTCTTC
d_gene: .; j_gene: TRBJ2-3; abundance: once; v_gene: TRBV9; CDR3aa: CASSVSRGRADTQYF; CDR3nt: TGTGCCAGCAGCGTGAGTCGGGGTAGGGCAGATACGCAGTATTTT
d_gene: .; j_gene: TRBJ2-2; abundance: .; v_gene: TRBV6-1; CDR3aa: CASSENRVPGELFF; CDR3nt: TGTGCCAGCAGTGAAAACAGGGTTCCCGGGGAGCTGTTTTTT
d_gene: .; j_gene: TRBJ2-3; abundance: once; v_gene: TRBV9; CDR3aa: CASSVVERDTQYF; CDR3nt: TGTGCCAGCAGCGTAGTTGAGAGGGATACGCAGTATTTT
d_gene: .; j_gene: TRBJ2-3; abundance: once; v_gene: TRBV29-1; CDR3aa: CSAWTSTDTQYF; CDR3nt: TGCAGCGCCTGGACATCCACAGATACGCAGTATTTT
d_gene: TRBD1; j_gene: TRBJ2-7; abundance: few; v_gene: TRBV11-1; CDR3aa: CASSTGQGYEQYF; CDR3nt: TGTGCCAGCAGCACAGGACAGGGCTACGAGCAGTACTTC
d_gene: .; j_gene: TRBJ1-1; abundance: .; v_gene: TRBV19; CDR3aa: CASSTKLNTEAFF; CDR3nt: TGTGCCAGTAGTACAAAATTGAACACTGAAGCTTTCTTT
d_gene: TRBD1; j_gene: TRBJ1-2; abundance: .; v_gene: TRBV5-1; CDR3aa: CASSSEPTGDHGYTF; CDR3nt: TGCGCCAGCAGCTCTGAACCAACAGGGGACCATGGCTACACCTTC
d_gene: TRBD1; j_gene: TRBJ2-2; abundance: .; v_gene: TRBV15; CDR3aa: CATSRAGTANTGELFF; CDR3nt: TGTGCCACCAGCAGAGCCGGGACAGCGAACACCGGGGAGCTGTTTTTT
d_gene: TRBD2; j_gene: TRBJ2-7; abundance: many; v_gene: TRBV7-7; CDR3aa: CASSFRRGDEQYF; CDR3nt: TGTGCCAGCAGCTTCCGCCGGGGGGACGAGCAGTACTTC
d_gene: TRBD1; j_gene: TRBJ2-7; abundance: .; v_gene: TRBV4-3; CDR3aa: CASSPRTGTFADEQYF; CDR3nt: TGCGCCAGCAGCCCTAGGACAGGGACGTTTGCGGACGAGCAGTACTTC
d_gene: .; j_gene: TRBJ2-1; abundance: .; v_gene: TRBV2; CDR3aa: CASSDDSSYNEQFF; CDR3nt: TGTGCCAGCAGTGATGATAGCTCCTACAATGAGCAGTTCTTC
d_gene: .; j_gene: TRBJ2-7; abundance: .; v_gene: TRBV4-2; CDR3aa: CASSQDLGLYEQYF; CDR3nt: TGTGCCAGCAGCCAAGATCTAGGTCTGTACGAGCAGTACTTC
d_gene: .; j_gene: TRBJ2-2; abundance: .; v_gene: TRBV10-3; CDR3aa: CAISYTGELFF; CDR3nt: TGTGCCATCAGCTACACCGGGGAGCTGTTTTTT
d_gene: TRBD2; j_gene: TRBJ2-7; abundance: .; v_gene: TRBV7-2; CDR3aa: CASSLKASGRANEQYF; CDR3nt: TGTGCCAGCAGCTTAAAAGCTAGCGGGAGGGCAAACGAGCAGTACTTC
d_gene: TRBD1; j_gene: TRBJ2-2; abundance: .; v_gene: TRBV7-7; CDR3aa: CASSTGTGGFDTGELFF; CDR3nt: TGTGCCAGCAGCACCGGGACAGGGGGATTTGACACCGGGGAGCTGTTTTTT